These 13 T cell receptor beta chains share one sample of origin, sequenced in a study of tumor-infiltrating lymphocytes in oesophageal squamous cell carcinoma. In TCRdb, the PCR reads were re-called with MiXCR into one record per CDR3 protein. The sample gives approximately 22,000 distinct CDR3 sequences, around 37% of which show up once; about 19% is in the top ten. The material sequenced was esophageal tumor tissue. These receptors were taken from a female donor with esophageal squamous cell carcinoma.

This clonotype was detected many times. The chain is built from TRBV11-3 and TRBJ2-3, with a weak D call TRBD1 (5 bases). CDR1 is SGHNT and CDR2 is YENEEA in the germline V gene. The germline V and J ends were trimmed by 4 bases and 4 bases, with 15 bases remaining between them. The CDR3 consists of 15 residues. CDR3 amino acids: CASSSTGDPADTQYF. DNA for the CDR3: TGTGCCAGCAGCTCTACAGGAGACCCGGCAGATACGCAGTATTTT.

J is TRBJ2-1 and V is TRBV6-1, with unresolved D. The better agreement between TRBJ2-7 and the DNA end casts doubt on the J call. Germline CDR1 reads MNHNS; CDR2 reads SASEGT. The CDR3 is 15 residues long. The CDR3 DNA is TGTGCCAGCAGCGGCGACTTGTCGGGCTACAATGAGCAGTACTTC. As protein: CASSGDLSGYNEQYF.

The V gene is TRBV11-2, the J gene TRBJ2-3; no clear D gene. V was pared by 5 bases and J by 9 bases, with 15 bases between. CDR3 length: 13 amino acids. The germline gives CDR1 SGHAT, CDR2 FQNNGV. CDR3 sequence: CASSQTPSGTQYF. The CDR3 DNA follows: TGTGCCAGCAGCCAGACACCGTCGGGCACGCAGTATTTT.

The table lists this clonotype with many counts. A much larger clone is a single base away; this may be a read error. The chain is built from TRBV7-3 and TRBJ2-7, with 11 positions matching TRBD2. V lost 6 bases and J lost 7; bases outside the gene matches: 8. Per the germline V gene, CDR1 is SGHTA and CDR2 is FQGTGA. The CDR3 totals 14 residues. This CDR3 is CASSELAGGNEQYF. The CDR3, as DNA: TGTGCCAGCAGTGAATTAGCGGGAGGGAATGAGCAGTACTTC.

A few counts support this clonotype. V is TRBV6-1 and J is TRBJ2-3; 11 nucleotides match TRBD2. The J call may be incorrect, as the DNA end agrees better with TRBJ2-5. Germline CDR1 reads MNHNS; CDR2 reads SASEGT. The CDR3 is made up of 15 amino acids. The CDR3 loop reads CASARLAGPGATQYF. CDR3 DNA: TGTGCCAGCGCCAGACTAGCGGGACCTGGGGCGACCCAGTACTTC.

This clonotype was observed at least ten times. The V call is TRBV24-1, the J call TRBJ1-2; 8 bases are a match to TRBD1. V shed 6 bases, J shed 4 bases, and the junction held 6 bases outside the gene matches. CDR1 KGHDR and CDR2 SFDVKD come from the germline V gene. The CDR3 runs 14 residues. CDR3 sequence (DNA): TGTGCCACCAGTTCGGGACAGGCCTCCTATGGCTACACCTTC. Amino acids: CATSSGQASYGYTF.

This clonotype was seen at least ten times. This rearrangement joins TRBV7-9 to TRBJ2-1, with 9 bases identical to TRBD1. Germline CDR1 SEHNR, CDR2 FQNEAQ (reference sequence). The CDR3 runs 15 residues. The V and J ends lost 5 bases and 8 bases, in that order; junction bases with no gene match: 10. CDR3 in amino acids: CASSRRDRVLDEQFF. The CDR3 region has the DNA TGTGCCAGCAGCCGCCGGGACAGGGTTCTCGATGAGCAGTTCTTC.

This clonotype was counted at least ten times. CDR3 bases: TGTGCCAGCGGGGGCCCCGCCCTTGAGGAGCAGTACTTC. Residues: CASGGPALEEQYF. This chain connects TRBV6-1 to TRBJ2-7; D is perhaps TRBD1 (6 bases). CDR1 and CDR2 (germline): MNHNS, SASEGT. V shed 8 bases and J shed 7 bases, with 18 bases lying between them. The CDR3 is 13 amino acids.

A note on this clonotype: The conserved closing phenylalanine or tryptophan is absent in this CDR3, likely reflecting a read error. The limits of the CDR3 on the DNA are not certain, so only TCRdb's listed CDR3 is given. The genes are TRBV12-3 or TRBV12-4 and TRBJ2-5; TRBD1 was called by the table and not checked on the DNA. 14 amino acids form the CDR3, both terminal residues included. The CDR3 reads CASSPRGTPTSSSS.

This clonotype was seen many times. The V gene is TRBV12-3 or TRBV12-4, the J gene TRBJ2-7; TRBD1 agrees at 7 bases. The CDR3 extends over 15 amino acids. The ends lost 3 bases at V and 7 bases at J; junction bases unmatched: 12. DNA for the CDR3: TGTGCCAGCAGTTTCCGGACAGGCACCCTCGGGGAGCAGTACTTC. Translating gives CASSFRTGTLGEQYF.

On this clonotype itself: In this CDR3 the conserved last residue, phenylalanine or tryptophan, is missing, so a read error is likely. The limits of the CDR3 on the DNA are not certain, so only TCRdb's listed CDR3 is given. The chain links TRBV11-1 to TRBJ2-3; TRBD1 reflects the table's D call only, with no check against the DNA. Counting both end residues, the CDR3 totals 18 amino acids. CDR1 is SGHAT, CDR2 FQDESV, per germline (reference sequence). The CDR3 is CASSLGTQGATMATPSVR.

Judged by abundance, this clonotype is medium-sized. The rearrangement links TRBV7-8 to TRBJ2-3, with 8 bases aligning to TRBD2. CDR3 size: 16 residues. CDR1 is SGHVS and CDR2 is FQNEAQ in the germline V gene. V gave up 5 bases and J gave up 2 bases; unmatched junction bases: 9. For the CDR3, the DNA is TGTGCCAGCAGCCTCCCCTTGCGGGAGGCCACAGATACGCAGTATTTT. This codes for CASSLPLREATDTQYF.

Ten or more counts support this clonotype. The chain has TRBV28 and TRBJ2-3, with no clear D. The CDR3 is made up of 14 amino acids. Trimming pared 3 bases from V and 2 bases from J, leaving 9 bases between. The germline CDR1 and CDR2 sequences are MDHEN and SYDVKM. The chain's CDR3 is CASSLPPNTDTQYF. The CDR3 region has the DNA TGTGCCAGCAGTTTGCCACCTAACACAGATACGCAGTATTTT.